This TCR beta chain was sequenced during a study of Graves' ophthalmopathy and Graves' hyperthyroidism. Study-wide points: Blood samples also showed most expanded thyroid clonotypes exceeding 0.001 frequency.

RNA transcripts were the source from which TCR beta CDR3 regions were amplified. The library came from an HTBI-primed first-round RT-PCR and a second-round multiplex PCR. Each CDR3 protein is one row after TCRdb ran MiXCR on the multiplex PCR reads. The top ten hold 3.5% to 4.5% of the sample, which has 500,000 to 700,000 distinct CDR3 sequences, roughly 40% seen once. This CDR3 contains 14 residues. The V end lost 7 bases, the J end lost 0 bases, and 13 bases lay between the germline ends. Germline V CDR1 and CDR2: DFQATT, SNEGSKA (reference sequence). Remarks on this clonotype: Its antigen is not known. This may be a read error, as it is one base from a much larger clone.

This TCR derives from an adult man with Graves' hyperthyroidism. The specimen sequenced was peripheral blood or thyroid tissue (not recorded which). The chain joins TRBV20-1 to TRBJ1-5, with D possibly being TRBD1 (5 bases). The CDR3: CSGGTFYSNQPQHF. CDR3 DNA sequence: TGCAGTGGAGGGACTTTCTATAGCAATCAGCCCCAGCATTTT.